This entry is about one T cell receptor beta chain. Libraries were prepared by immunoSEQ multiplex PCR; TCRdb keeps only in-frame clonotypes and omits some of them. The table lists approximately 81,000 clones, about 94% of them singletons. These data are taken from a study of technical replicates of blood from a handful of donors. V was shortened by 0 bases and J by 4 bases, with 16 bases between the two germline ends. The CDR3 is 16 amino acids. In germline, CDR1 is LGHNA, CDR2 YSLEER. The receptor was isolated from a human donor in good health. The V call is TRBV4-3, the J call TRBJ2-7; D not resolved. The sequenced material came from T cells isolated from PBMCs. CDR3 in amino acids: CASSQEGLVPFYEQYF. The CDR3 DNA follows: TGCGCCAGCAGCCAAGAGGGCCTCGTCCCTTTTTACGAGCAGTACTTC.